One TCR beta chain is described in this entry. The entry originates in a study of Ad26.COV2.S vaccination and SARS-CoV-2 variants. Across the study: Intramuscular Ad26.COV2.S doses were given once or twice, 56 days apart.

Treatment meaning: 19 received Ad26.COV2.S at low or high dose, single or two shots; roughly five received placebo; per-sample allocation not given. At day 63 after the first vaccine or placebo injection, samples were drawn. Within Boston, the person who donated was an adult of 18-55 years. Looked up from germline, CDR1 is KGHDR and CDR2 is SFDVKD. Trimming left V 5 bases short and J 0 bases short, with 12 bases between. CDR3 length: 15 amino acids. Method: immunoSEQ multiplex PCR; TCRdb's copy keeps in-frame clones and lacks some. The repertoire holds about 350,000 clones, with about 87% as singletons.

The chain carries TRBV24-1 and TRBJ2-5, with D tentatively TRBD2 (6 bases). The material was peripheral blood, obtained in a trial of Ad26.COV2.S vaccine versus placebo. The clonotype originates from a person between 18 and 65 years old who received the Ad26.COV2.S COVID-19 vaccine or a placebo. In DNA, the CDR3 is TGTGCCACCAGTGGGGGAGGCGGGAACCAAGAGACCCAGTACTTC. As protein: CATSGGGGNQETQYF.